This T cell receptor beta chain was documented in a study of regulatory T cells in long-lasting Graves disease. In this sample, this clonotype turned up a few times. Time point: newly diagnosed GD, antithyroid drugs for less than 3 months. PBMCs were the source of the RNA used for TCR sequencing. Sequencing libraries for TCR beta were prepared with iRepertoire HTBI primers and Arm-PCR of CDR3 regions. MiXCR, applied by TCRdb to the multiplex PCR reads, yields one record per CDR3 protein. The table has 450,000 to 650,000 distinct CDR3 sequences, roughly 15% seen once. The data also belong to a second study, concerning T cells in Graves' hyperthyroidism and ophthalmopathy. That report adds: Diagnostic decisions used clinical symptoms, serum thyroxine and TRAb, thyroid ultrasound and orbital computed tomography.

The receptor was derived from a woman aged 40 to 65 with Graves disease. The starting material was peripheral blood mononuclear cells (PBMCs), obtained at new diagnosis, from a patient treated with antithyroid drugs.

CDR3: CASSPGGLTGELFF. CDR3 coding DNA: TGTGCCAGCAGTCCTGGCGGACTCACCGGGGAGCTGTTTTTT. The rearrangement links TRBV7-9 to TRBJ2-2, with TRBD2 as a possible D gene (5 bases). Germline assignment: CDR1 SEHNR and CDR2 FQNEAQ (reference sequence). V lost 6 bases and J 4 bases, leaving 12 bases between the germline ends. The CDR3 spans 14 residues.